This entry features one TCR beta chain sequence. The specificity of this receptor is unknown. This could be a read error, since a much larger clone is one nucleotide away. The CDR1 and CDR2 encoded by the germline V gene (reference sequence) are DFQATT and SNEGSKA. Including the terminal cysteine and phenylalanine, the CDR3 comprises 12 residues. Only CDR3 DNA is held: 36 bases, read in frame from base 1. This record comes from a study of glioma-infiltrating T cells listed by TCRdb under 2016. Describing the broader study: Glioma tissue, non-neoplastic brain tissue and matched peripheral blood mononuclear cells were used as sources from which TCR alpha- and beta-chain repertoires were sequenced. To gauge divergence between tissue and blood T-cell populations, every tissue-infiltrating repertoire was compared against the peripheral blood repertoire from the same patient. The paired cohort comprised three low-grade glioma patients, eight or nine primary glioblastoma patients and three non-glioma patients contributing non-neoplastic brain tissue. General findings and caveats noted by the study authors: Very few CDR3 sequences were found to be shared between tissue and blood, and this scarcity was attributed to high CDR3 diversity and limited sampling. VJ-independent divergence between tissue and blood was found to be below expectation in non-neoplastic patients but above expectation in all gliomas, particularly low-grade gliomas. Small numbers underpinned the group comparisons: 7 to 9 glioblastoma patients, three low-grade glioma patients and three non-neoplastic patients.

TCR alpha and beta CDR3 regions were amplified with the iRepertoire nested amplicon-rescue multiplex PCR (arm-PCR) platform from RNA. One-step reverse transcription and amplification used about 95-400 ng of tissue mRNA or PBMC total RNA as input. Following bead purification, Illumina adapters were added by a secondary multiplex PCR, and the libraries were gel-purified between 200 and 400 bp. Internal 6-nucleotide barcodes were carried by the libraries and were used for demultiplexing. Sequencing of the libraries was done on an Illumina MiSeq using 2x220 or 2x250 nucleotide paired-end reads. The study's processing was this. FLASH 1.2.11 was used to merge paired reads, and BWA-MEM then aligned the reads to the GRCh37 human genome before TRA and TRB reads were extracted. An IMGT-derived reference of cassette sequences and CDR3 motifs, with pseudogenes included, was used for V and J assignment. Reads were translated in three frames, and productive CDR3s were defined as those with a C...FGXG motif and no stop codons. Clonotypes were defined as unique combinations of V-J cassette pair and CDR3 amino acid sequence. Reads were filtered by Hamming distance, with the threshold set by the sequence error rate of each sample in mapped regions. TCRdb took the public reads, trimmed them with fastp at Q25, ran MiXCR for clone calling and kept in-frame beta chains. One record per CDR3 amino acid sequence lists the most common genes and DNA. The V and J calls follow TCRdb's processing rather than the paper's. Within this sample are about 94,000 distinct CDR3 sequences, with roughly 23% of them counted one time only. About 6.7% of the sample rests with the top ten.

The receptor comes from a human donor with low-grade glioma or glioblastoma, undergoing nonglioma brain surgery, or in good health (not recorded which). The sequenced sample consisted of glioma tissue, nonneoplastic brain tissue, or PBMCs (not recorded which). The chain couples TRBV20-1 to TRBJ1-1; 6 matching bases give a weak D call of TRBD1. This receptor carries the CDR3 CSAPGGGTEALF. The sequenced DNA: TGCAGTGCTCCTGGAGGGGGAACTGAAGCTCTCTTT.